This TCR beta chain was observed in a study of graft-versus-host responses after intestinal transplantation. Study-wide context: Multivisceral, liver-intestinal, or isolated intestinal grafts went to recipients.

The CDR3 spans 16 residues. Trimming took off 4 bases at V and 3 bases at J, with 19 bases between the two ends. In germline, CDR1 is LNHDA, CDR2 SQIVND (reference sequence). Generated by immunoSEQ multiplex PCR, the TCRdb table keeps only in-frame clones and is missing some. This table holds 100,000 or so clones, 92% found once. Remarks on this clone: Its cognate antigen is unknown.

V usage is TRBV19 and J usage is TRBJ2-7; D may be TRBD1 (6 bases). The starting material was unstimulated CD4+ T cells sorted from spleen or lymph node cells, obtained before intestinal transplant. This sequence originates from a human donor who received an intestinal transplant. The CDR3 protein is CASSTLNREGGYEQYF. Here the CDR3 DNA reads TGTGCCAGTAGTACCCTCAACAGGGAAGGGGGCTACGAGCAGTACTTC.